Below are 14 T cell receptor beta chains sequenced from a single sample in a study of cytomegalovirus exposure and HLA in healthy donors. In the PCR, 60 Vbeta and 13 Jbeta primers were used. Generated by immunoSEQ multiplex PCR, the TCRdb table keeps only in-frame clones and is missing some. The sample yields about 64,000 clones, over 70% seen once. The sequenced sample consisted of PBMCs. These receptors were taken from a male donor in good health and CMV-seropositive.

The chain joins TRBV11-2 to TRBJ2-5; tentative D call: TRBD2 (6 bases). V was trimmed by 5 bases and J by 9 bases, leaving 13 bases between them. CDR3 length: 12 amino acids. The germline V gene has CDR1 SGHAT and CDR2 FQNNGV. CDR3 sequence (DNA): TGTGCCAGCAGCCCCGGGGGAGGCCCCCAGTACTTC. The encoded protein is CASSPGGGPQYF.

This clone was detected once. The chain is built from TRBV5-4 and TRBJ1-2; 8 bases agree with TRBD1. The CDR3 sequence is 15 residues long. Looked up from germline, CDR1 is SGHNT and CDR2 is YYREEE (reference sequence). The junction had 7 bases not matched to a gene; V was cut back by 0 bases and J by 6 bases. CDR3 region: CASSLDLAGGHGYTF. The CDR3 DNA sequence: TGTGCCAGCAGCTTGGATTTGGCAGGGGGCCATGGCTACACCTTC.

The V call is TRBV7-3, the J call TRBJ2-5; D might be TRBD2 (6 bases). CDR1 is SGHTA and CDR2 is FQGTGA in the germline V gene. With 0 bases removed from V and 4 bases from J, the gap between germline ends came to 15 bases. The CDR3 has 16 amino acids. The CDR3 spells CASSLTGNLGGETQYF. CDR3 bases: TGTGCCAGCAGCTTAACCGGCAACCTCGGGGGAGAGACCCAGTACTTC.

In its sample, this clone was seen once. V is TRBV6-4 and J is TRBJ2-1; 11 nucleotides align to TRBD2. The germline CDR1 and CDR2 sequences are MRHNA and SNTAGT. The CDR3 consists of 15 residues. This CDR3 is CARIGLAGGPNEQFF. The CDR3 DNA follows: TGTGCGAGGATTGGGTTAGCGGGGGGGCCCAATGAGCAGTTCTTC.

The chain has TRBV19 and TRBJ1-5, with 9 bases aligning to TRBD1. Germline trimming cut 5 bases from V and 5 bases from J; bases unmatched to any gene: 4. CDR3 length: 14 residues. Germline V gene sequence: CDR1 LNHDA, CDR2 SQIVND (reference sequence). CDR3 loop: CASSLRDRDQPQHF. CDR3 in DNA: TGTGCCAGTAGTCTCCGGGACAGGGATCAGCCCCAGCATTTT. Complete variable domain (other parts from reference TRBV19 and TRBJ1-5): DGGITQSPKYLFRKEGQNVTLSCEQNLNHDAMYWYRQDPGQGLRLIYYSQIVNDFQKGDIAEGYSVSREKKESFPLTVTSAQKNPTAFYLCASSLRDRDQPQHFGDGTRLSIL.

The chain has TRBV15 and TRBJ2-3; possibly TRBD1 for D (5 bases). CDR3 length: 14 amino acids. Trimming took 0 bases from V and 4 from J, leaving 8 bases between them. From germline, CDR1 is LNHNV and CDR2 YYDKDF (reference sequence). This CDR3 reads CATSRDRVADTQYF. The CDR3 nucleotides are TGTGCCACCAGCAGAGACAGGGTAGCAGATACGCAGTATTTT.

V usage is TRBV29-1 and J usage is TRBJ2-7, with TRBD1 as a possible D gene (6 bases). V was trimmed by 5 bases and J by 6 bases, leaving 17 bases between them. CDR3 size: 13 residues. The germline CDR1 and CDR2 sequences are SQVTM and ANQGSEA. This CDR3 is CSVSLTGTGEQYF. CDR3 in DNA: TGCAGCGTTTCCCTGACAGGTACGGGCGAGCAGTACTTC.

This clone was seen a handful of times. V is TRBV9 and J is TRBJ2-3; 9 bases are a match to TRBD2. CDR3 size: 15 residues. With 0 bases clipped from V and 1 base from J, the junction kept 0 bases outside the gene matches. CDR1 is SGDLS, CDR2 YYNGEE, per germline. The CDR3 is CASSVASGGTDTQYF. CDR3 in DNA: TGTGCCAGCAGCGTAGCTAGCGGGGGCACAGATACGCAGTATTTT.

J is TRBJ2-7 and V is TRBV5-1; 7 positions agree with TRBD1. The CDR3 has 15 amino acids. Germline V gives CDR1 SGHRS, CDR2 YFSETQ. After removal of 1 base from V and 0 bases from J, the junction contained 4 bases not matched to a gene. CDR3 bases: TGCGCCAGCAGCTTGTTTGGGGACAGCTCCTACGAGCAGTACTTC. Encoded protein: CASSLFGDSSYEQYF.

In this sample, this clone turned up a few times. The gene calls are TRBV6-5 and TRBJ1-1, with a weak D call TRBD1 (5 bases). Per germline, CDR1 MNHEY and CDR2 SVGAGI. The CDR3 loop spans 15 amino acids. The ends were cut back, 2 bases at V and 3 bases at J, with 13 bases in the middle. The CDR3 nucleotides read TGTGCCAGCAGTTACCTGGGGGGGGTGCACACTGAAGCTTTCTTT. It yields the protein CASSYLGGVHTEAFF.

The V call is TRBV5-8, the J call TRBJ1-1; possibly TRBD1 for D (5 bases). Germline CDR1 SGHTS, CDR2 YDEGEE. There are 13 residues in the CDR3. Trimming shortened V by 4 bases and J by 11 bases, and 18 bases separated the two germline ends. CDR3 region: CASSLRGGGVAFF. The CDR3 bases are TGTGCCAGCAGCCTTCGCGGGGGGGGAGTGGCTTTCTTT.

This rearrangement joins TRBV7-2 to TRBJ1-1; 9 nucleotides agree with TRBD1. This CDR3 is built from 12 residues. V shed 2 bases, J shed 11 bases, and the junction held 3 bases outside the gene matches. The V gene's germline CDR1 is SGHTA and CDR2 FQGNSA. CDR3 sequence reads: CASSLRTGEAFF. The CDR3 nucleotides are TGTGCCAGCAGCTTAAGGACAGGGGAGGCTTTCTTT. The whole variable domain, remainder taken from reference TRBV7-2 and TRBJ1-1, is GAGVSQSPSNKVTEKGKDVELRCDPISGHTALYWYRQSLGQGLEFLIYFQGNSAPDKSGLPSDRFSAERTGGSVSTLTIQRTQQEDSAVYLCASSLRTGEAFFGQGTRLTVV.

This clone was picked up one time. This rearrangement joins TRBV5-1 to TRBJ2-4; 9 bases are a match to TRBD1. This CDR3 region has 17 residues. V lost 0 bases, J lost 8 bases, and 12 bases stayed unmatched. CDR1 and CDR2 from the germline V gene are SGHRS and YFSETQ. In DNA, the CDR3 is TGCGCCAGCAGCTTGGGGACAGGGGTCGATCTAGTGGACATTCAGTACTTC. Translating gives CASSLGTGVDLVDIQYF.

The V gene is TRBV11-2, the J gene TRBJ1-2; possible D gene TRBD1, 5 bases. The CDR3 spans 16 residues. Germline assignment: CDR1 SGHAT and CDR2 FQNNGV. The germline V and J ends were trimmed by 5 bases and 7 bases, with 23 bases remaining between them. CDR3 bases: TGTGCCAGCAGCCCGGGGAGGCCCCCAGGGCACCCTGGCTACACCTTC. Its protein product is CASSPGRPPGHPGYTF.